Each of the 15 T cell receptor beta chains below was sequenced from the same sample in a study of cytomegalovirus exposure and HLA in healthy donors. Primers for the PCR totalled 60 Vbeta and 13 Jbeta. The method was immunoSEQ multiplex PCR; TCRdb's version includes in-frame clones alone and lacks a portion of them. Found here are 85,000 to 130,000 clones, less than 85% of them singletons; the top ten hold approximately 3.7%. The sample was PBMCs. These receptors were obtained from a man in his sixties in good health and CMV-seronegative.

This clone was seen a few times. The V gene is TRBV9, the J gene TRBJ2-1, with 8 positions matching TRBD2. Germline trimming cut 3 bases from V and 6 bases from J; bases unmatched to any gene: 5. The germline V gene has CDR1 SGDLS and CDR2 YYNGEE. This CDR3 contains 14 residues. Here the CDR3 DNA reads TGTGCCAGCAGCGGAGGGACTAGACTCAATGAGCAGTTCTTC. This encodes CASSGGTRLNEQFF.

The chain joins TRBV7-2 to TRBJ2-5; a weak D match, TRBD1 (5 bases). This CDR3 is built from 12 residues. The germline gives CDR1 SGHTA, CDR2 FQGNSA. Between the trimmed V and J ends, which lost 0 bases and 6 bases, there was a span of 5 bases. DNA of the CDR3: TGTGCCAGCAGCTTAGCGGGGCAGACCCAGTACTTC. This codes for CASSLAGQTQYF.

The V call is TRBV4-3, the J call TRBJ2-3; D may be TRBD2 (6 bases). Per germline, CDR1 LGHNA and CDR2 YSLEER. V was pared by 1 base and J by 0 bases, with 8 bases between. The CDR3 consists of 15 residues. CDR3 residues: CASSQGLASTDTQYF. The CDR3 DNA reads TGCGCCAGCAGCCAAGGCCTAGCGAGCACAGATACGCAGTATTTT.

The chain combines TRBV4-1 with TRBJ2-3; the match to TRBD2 covers 12 bases. J was trimmed by 0 bases and V by 4 bases; bases with no gene match: 14. CDR1 MGHRA and CDR2 YSYEKL come from the germline V gene. This CDR3 contains 20 residues. The CDR3: CASSRRLAGESSASTDTQYF. CDR3 in DNA: TGCGCCAGCAGCCGCAGACTAGCGGGGGAGAGTTCGGCTAGCACAGATACGCAGTATTTT.

This chain joins TRBV7-6 and TRBJ2-5, with 7 bases identical to TRBD1. Per the germline V gene, CDR1 is SGHVS and CDR2 is FNYEAQ. CDR3 length: 14 amino acids. With 0 bases clipped from V and 10 bases from J, the junction kept 8 bases outside the gene matches. CDR3 amino acids: CASSLAGTAFDQYF. CDR3 bases: TGTGCCAGCAGCTTAGCAGGGACAGCTTTTGACCAGTACTTC.

This chain connects TRBV5-1 to TRBJ1-4, with TRBD1 identical over 7 bases. The germline CDR1 and CDR2 sequences are SGHRS and YFSETQ. Trimming removed 4 bases from V and 7 bases from J; junction bases left unmatched: 10. The CDR3 is 15 amino acids. CDR3 nucleotides: TGCGCCAGCAGCCAGACAGGGCTTTCTGGTGAAAAACTGTTTTTT. Translating gives CASSQTGLSGEKLFF.

The chain links TRBV2 to TRBJ1-5, with 9 bases lining up with TRBD1. The CDR3 is made up of 17 amino acids. Germline V gene lookup returns CDR1 SNHLY and CDR2 FYNNEI. The junction had 8 bases not matched to a gene; V was cut back by 0 bases and J by 5 bases. CDR3 in amino acids: CASSEAITRDRDQPQHF. Here the CDR3 DNA reads TGTGCCAGCAGTGAAGCTATTACCCGGGACAGGGATCAGCCCCAGCATTTT.

The rearrangement joins TRBV4-2 to TRBJ2-5; 7 bases map to TRBD2. V was clipped by 1 base and J by 4 bases; unmatched bases: 9. CDR1 LGHNA and CDR2 YNFKEQ come from the germline V gene. The CDR3 is 16 amino acids. This CDR3 is CASSQASGDPGETQYF. The CDR3 DNA follows: TGTGCCAGCAGCCAAGCAAGCGGGGACCCGGGAGAGACCCAGTACTTC.

The chain employs TRBV29-1 and TRBJ2-1, with a weak D call TRBD1 (6 bases). The CDR3 runs to 15 residues. With 1 base removed from V and 2 bases from J, the gap between germline ends came to 12 bases. Per germline, CDR1 SQVTM and CDR2 ANQGSEA. This CDR3 reads CSVEGGGTTYNEQFF. The CDR3 bases are TGCAGCGTTGAAGGCGGTGGGACAACCTACAATGAGCAGTTCTTC.

The rearrangement links TRBV7-8 to TRBJ1-5; weak D call: TRBD1 (6 bases). The CDR3 covers 17 residues. The V end was cut by 5 bases, the J end by 0 bases, with 17 bases between. CDR1 is SGHVS, CDR2 FQNEAQ, per germline. The chain's CDR3 is CASSRRDKGYSNQPQHF. In DNA form, the CDR3 reads TGTGCCAGCAGCCGCCGGGACAAGGGATATAGCAATCAGCCCCAGCATTTT.

A note on this clone: Mismatch with germline at one junction end may stem from a read error. This chain connects TRBV6-5 to TRBJ2-1; 8 nucleotides match TRBD1. Germline CDR1 reads MNHEY; CDR2 reads SVGAGI. The CDR3 contains 12 residues. CDR3 region: CASGTTTGVILF. CDR3 sequence (DNA): TGTGCCAGCGGAACAACGACAGGGGTGATTCTCTTC.

The V gene is TRBV12-5, the J gene TRBJ2-5; 8 nucleotides agree with TRBD2. CDR1 LGHNT and CDR2 FRNRAP come from the germline V gene. The J segment lost 2 bases and the V segment lost 6 bases, leaving 5 bases of the junction unmatched. This CDR3 has 14 amino acids. The CDR3, as DNA: TGTGCTAGTGGCCTGCGGGGGGCTCAAGAGACCCAGTACTTC. It codes for CASGLRGAQETQYF.

The chain is built from TRBV19 and TRBJ2-7; tentative D call: TRBD1 (6 bases). Germline CDR1 reads LNHDA; CDR2 reads SQIVND (reference sequence). This CDR3 has 15 residues. V was trimmed by 4 bases and J by 1 base, leaving 14 bases between them. CDR3: CASSTRTVGSYEQYF. The CDR3, as DNA: TGTGCCAGTAGTACCCGGACAGTGGGTTCCTACGAGCAGTACTTC.

The genes are TRBV4-3 and TRBJ2-1; 13 bases fit TRBD2. Per germline, CDR1 LGHNA and CDR2 YSLEER. J was trimmed by 9 bases and V by 0 bases; bases with no gene match: 2. There are 15 residues in the CDR3. The CDR3 is CASSQDGLAGAEQFF. The DNA for the CDR3 is TGCGCCAGCAGCCAAGATGGACTAGCGGGGGCTGAGCAGTTCTTC.

The V and J genes are TRBV7-2 and TRBJ2-7; maybe TRBD1 (5 bases). V lost 1 base, J lost 2 bases, and 12 bases lay in between. CDR3 length equals 15 residues. Germline CDR1 is SGHTA and CDR2 is FQGNSA. CDR3 in amino acids: CASSLGPRETYEQYF. In nucleotides, the CDR3 is TGTGCCAGCAGCTTAGGTCCCAGGGAAACCTACGAGCAGTACTTC.